This TCR beta chain appears in the sequencing data of a study of blood T cell repertoires in COVID-19. The V gene lost 5 bases and the J gene lost 3 bases, with 11 bases spanning the gap. The CDR3 has 15 amino acids. Germline assignment: CDR1 SEHNR and CDR2 FQNEAQ (reference sequence). Assay used: immunoSEQ multiplex PCR; TCRdb lists only in-frame clones, some missing. In the table there are 200,000 or so clones, about 84% of which are singletons. The chain is built from TRBV7-9 and TRBJ2-6, with a weak D call TRBD2 (6 bases). This TCR came from a man aged 55-75 years who had recovered from COVID-19. The sample consisted of PBMCs or T cells enriched from blood (not recorded which). The CDR3 spells CASSTGGSGANVLTF. Written as DNA, the CDR3 is TGTGCCAGCAGCACCGGGGGTAGTGGGGCCAACGTCCTGACTTTC. Full variable domain (outside the CDR3, taken from reference TRBV7-9 and TRBJ2-6): DTGVSQNPRHKITKRGQNVTFRCDPISEHNRLYWYRQTLGQGPEFLTYFQNEAQLEKSRLLSDRFSAERPKGSFSTLEIQRTEQGDSAMYLCASSTGGSGANVLTFGAGSRLTVL.